This TCR beta chain was captured in a study of blood T cell repertoires in COVID-19. Study background: Sites across the United States, Italy and Spain contributed samples from acute and convalescent COVID-19.

In the original workflow: The authors estimated nucleated cell counts from reference gene primer amplification. Clones were read by immunoSEQ multiplex PCR, and TCRdb kept only the in-frame ones, dropping some. V, J and clone size reflect that table, while D and trimming were determined from the DNA. The repertoire has 90,000 to 150,000 clones, around three quarters of them found once; the top ten carry about 4%. From germline, CDR1 is SGHVS and CDR2 FQNEAQ. Trimming took 5 bases from V and 4 from J; bases not matched to a gene: 7. CDR3 length equals 14 residues. The source of this sequence is a woman older than 75 with acute or convalescent COVID-19. The sequencing input was peripheral blood. The chain recombines TRBV7-8 with TRBJ2-7; 8 bases map to TRBD1. The DNA for the CDR3 is TGTGCCAGCAGCCATCGACAGGGGAATTACGAGCAGTACTTC. This sequence encodes CASSHRQGNYEQYF. Based on the CDR3 plus reference TRBV7-8 and TRBJ2-7, the full variable domain is GAGVSQSPRYKVAKRGQDVALRCDPISGHVSLFWYQQALGQGPEFLTYFQNEAQLDKSGLPSDRFFAERPEGSVSTLKIQRTQQEDSAVYLCASSHRQGNYEQYFGPGTRLTVT.